This TCR beta chain was sequenced in a study of T cell clonality in common variable immunodeficiency. Study-wide findings and caveats: CVID subjects shared fewer TCRbeta clones than healthy controls did. Fewer deletions and N-nucleotide insertions were reportedly seen in common variable immunodeficiency TCR beta sequences.

Both groups were predominantly of Caucasian heritage. This CDR3 has 18 residues. Per the germline V gene, CDR1 is DFQATT and CDR2 is SNEGSKA (reference sequence). Losses at the gene ends were 0 bases for V and 2 bases for J; bases not matched to a gene: 13. This clone was detected ten times or more. The antigen is undetermined. The observed sequence ends 3 residues before the CDR3 terminus, with the missing tail filled in from the germline J gene. Sequencing used immunoSEQ multiplex PCR; TCRdb keeps in-frame clones, though not all of them. The sample contains about 81,000 clones, none of them singletons.

The sample comprised peripheral blood mononuclear cells. V gene TRBV20-1 combines with J gene TRBJ2-3; TRBD1 aligns across 8 bases. The sequence was collected from a person between 18 and 75 years old in good health. The CDR3 protein is CSARDPTGGLQDTDTQYF. The sequenced part of the CDR3 DNA is TGCAGTGCTAGAGATCCCACAGGGGGACTGCAGGACACAGATACG.